This is a list of T cell receptor beta chains from one sample in a study of monozygotic twins with inflammatory bowel disease. TCRdb reprocessed the 5' RACE reads and reports one entry per CDR3 protein, with no DNA. The repertoire table contains approximately 400,000 distinct CDR3 sequences. Sequenced sample: blood. These receptors were collected from a human donor with ulcerative colitis or Crohn's disease, or a healthy co-twin of an affected twin (not recorded which). Each CDR3 is given with its conserved first and last residue.

TRBV9	TRBJ2-3	CASSVEPGAGADTQYF
TRBV5-1	TRBJ2-7	CASSLMGGYSYEQYF
TRBV7-2	TRBJ1-2	CASSLAQGGGYTF
TRBV19	TRBJ1-5	CASSINRGSYSNQPQHF
TRBV7-9	TRBJ1-1	CASSLPRGRVNTEAFF
TRBV25-1	TRBJ2-2	CATSTFSIGGELFF
TRBV6-2/TRBV6-3	TRBJ2-1	CASQKRGTVGNERFF
TRBV18	TRBJ1-1	CASSPLKPGVGNTEAFF
TRBV20-1	TRBJ2-5	CSANVGGETQYF
TRBV6-9	TRBJ2-2	CASRWTTGELFF
TRBV28	TRBJ2-7	CASRSGGREVEQYF
TRBV29-1	TRBJ1-1	CSVMGRLNTEAFF
TRBV15	TRBJ2-7	CATSSGLAGAPYEQYF
TRBV24-1	TRBJ2-7	CATSRTGGTEQYF
TRBV7-6	TRBJ2-7	CASSTRDTYEQYF
TRBV3-1	TRBJ2-1	CASSQGVWGRRFNEQFF
TRBV19	TRBJ1-2	CASSLDKASGYTF
TRBV20-1	TRBJ2-1	CSASSGRPNNEQFF
TRBV29-1	TRBJ2-7	CSVGSGRKRYEQYF
TRBV27	TRBJ2-1	CASSSSGVRNNEQFF
TRBV29-1	TRBJ2-7	CSVANQEGRTEQYF
TRBV5-1	TRBJ2-7	CASSSRGGDIYEQYF
TRBV6-1	TRBJ1-2	CASSELGIDGYTF
TRBV29-1	TRBJ2-2	CSVPDEAGELFF
TRBV12-3/TRBV12-4	TRBJ1-3	CASSLRTASGNTIYF
TRBV29-1	TRBJ1-1	CSGLTDRGRTEAFF
TRBV6-2/TRBV6-3	TRBJ1-4	CASSNRAEKLFF
TRBV5-1	TRBJ2-2	CASSSDRMDTGELFF
TRBV6-5	TRBJ2-5	CASSYTHGWDGVVWETQYF
TRBV29-1	TRBJ2-5	CSVDEGGVQETQYF
TRBV7-3	TRBJ2-1	CASSLGTSGHNEQFF
TRBV5-1	TRBJ2-4	CASSLDTLLAKNIQYF
TRBV5-1	TRBJ1-1	CASSFLGQGPTSTEAFF
TRBV12-3/TRBV12-4	TRBJ2-7	CASSPRDKHYEQYF
TRBV6-1	TRBJ1-5	CASKTGGTPYSNQPQHF
TRBV12-3/TRBV12-4	TRBJ2-2	CAIQGPSVTGELFF
TRBV5-1	TRBJ2-1	CASSLEPQAPNEQFF
TRBV3-1	TRBJ2-5	CASRQSGYQETQYF
TRBV29-1	TRBJ1-1	CSARQGWATEAFF
TRBV5-1	TRBJ2-5	CASSSLLTETQYF
TRBV18	TRBJ2-5	CASSPPGVETQYF
TRBV6-1	TRBJ2-7	CASRPLLEREQYF
TRBV20-1	TRBJ1-5	CSARGDRGNQPQHF